The clone carrying this T cell receptor beta chain has a single count. Antigen unknown. These data come from a study of T cell responses to AZD1222 COVID-19 vaccine. Whole-study context: Investigators merged groups given second doses at roughly 4 or roughly 12 weeks. Study observations and caveats: Donors in the cohort were predominantly white British and more often female, and clonal diversity was possibly underestimated. Unmutated regions of variants are reportedly targeted by nearly half of spike-specific TCRs.

Only in-frame clones appear in the TCRdb table, and some are missing; sequencing was by immunoSEQ multiplex PCR. This sample has roughly 150,000 clones, with 88% found just once. This TCR came from an adult in good health. This specimen consisted of peripheral blood, obtained on day 0 of AZD1222 vaccination.

CDR3 loop: CASSLARRTGVYNEQFF. In DNA form, the CDR3 reads TGTGCCAGCAGCTTAGCCCGGAGGACAGGGGTCTACAATGAGCAGTTCTTC. This rearrangement joins TRBV11-1 to TRBJ2-1, with 9 positions matching TRBD1. Per germline, CDR1 SGHAT and CDR2 FQDESV (reference sequence). This CDR3 has 17 residues. The ends lost 0 bases at V and 3 bases at J; junction bases unmatched: 6. Combining the CDR3 with reference TRBV11-1 and TRBJ2-1 gives the whole variable domain EAEVAQSPRYKITEKSQAVAFWCDPISGHATLYWYRQILGQGPELLVQFQDESVVDDSQLPKDRFSAERLKGVDSTLKIQPAELGDSAMYLCASSLARRTGVYNEQFFGPGTRLTVL.